The clone carrying this T cell receptor beta chain occurred a few times. The data derive from a study of patients and donors after allogeneic stem cell transplantation. The length of the CDR3 is 11 residues. From germline, CDR1 is SQVTM and CDR2 ANQGSEA. V gave up 7 bases and J gave up 8 bases, with 14 bases separating them. Each CDR3 protein gets one entry after TCRdb re-called the RT-PCR reads with MiXCR. The repertoire includes fewer than 500,000 distinct CDR3 sequences, 16% of them detected once, and 7.2% sits in the top ten. This chain links TRBV29-1 with TRBJ1-1; D ambiguous. This TCR was sampled from a human donor who was either an allogeneic HSCT recipient or a stem cell or donor lymphocyte infusion donor (not recorded which). It is not recorded whose cells these are; they may come from a transplant donor. Sequencing was carried out using blood, either unsorted or a sorted T cell fraction (not recorded which). Here the CDR3 reads CSGELEPEAFF. The CDR3 DNA is TGCAGCGGGGAGTTGGAGCCCGAAGCTTTCTTT.